This entry concerns a single T cell receptor beta chain. Its antigen is unknown. Base qualities are not at hand, and no much larger clone is one base apart. TCRbeta CDR3 regions were amplified from genomic DNA by means of the immunoSEQ Assay, a bias-controlled multiplex PCR. The authors processed their data as follows. The number of nucleated cells in each sample was estimated by amplification of reference gene primers within the assay. Sequence reads were collapsed and filtered to measure the absolute abundance of every unique TCRbeta CDR3 rearrangement. For each sample, productive Simpson clonality was calculated as the square root of Simpson's diversity index across productive rearrangements. What TCRdb holds here is the immuneACCESS table cut down to in-frame rearrangements. Part of the clones is not present; checked against another copy, under half of the missing clones reflect an unresolved V gene, and the others are unexplained. V and J calls and clone size are given by that table; D and trimming were obtained from the DNA. This sample gives about 84,000 clones in total; around four fifths of them show up just once. 30% to 45% of the sample comes from the top ten.

The data were obtained in a study of blood T cell repertoires in COVID-19 (dated by TCRdb to 2020 to 2021). Notes on the research overall: The collaborator samples originated in the United States, Italy and Spain and spanned the acute and convalescent phases of COVID-19. Where available, HLA class I and class II types were taken from metadata supplied by the sample provider and were not determined by assay-based typing. Subjects who had been exposed to COVID-19, were actively infected with it, or had recovered from it provided the deeply sampled blood TCRbeta repertoires that made up the dataset. The material from the prospective study consisted of cDNA or gDNA derived from T cells, B-cell-depleted T cells, or PBMCs. Sample metadata almost always included a de-identified subject ID, COVID-19 status, age in years and sex. The samples were drawn from the first 160 participants of the ongoing ImmuneRACE study and from some 1,300 subjects provided by 6 global collaborators. The repertoires were made available in a free public database intended to serve as a resource for research on the immune response to SARS-CoV-2. Overall results and qualifications from the work: Clinical and demographic metadata were provided uncurated, with the amount varying by source and participant.

The collaborating institutions used their own protocols to collect whole blood in K2EDTA tubes. For TCRbeta analysis, collaborators shipped samples in one of three forms: frozen whole blood, isolated PBMCs, or DNA extracted from either of those sample types. V is pared back by 2 bases and J by 8 bases, with 12 bases lying between the germline termini. The CDR3 goes from the cysteine to the phenylalanine over 14 residues. The entry retains the CDR3 DNA only, 42 bases that are in frame from base 1. CDR1 and CDR2, looked up from the germline V gene, are KGHSH and LQKENI. The sequence came from a man of 80 years or more with active or convalescent COVID-19. This receptor chain uses TRBV18 and TRBJ1-4, and possibly TRBD1, on 6 matching bases. The sequenced sample consisted of peripheral blood. CDR3 loop: CASSPETGGEKLFF. DNA sequence: TGTGCCAGCTCACCAGAGACAGGTGGGGAAAAACTGTTTTTT.